A single sample is the source of the 31 T cell receptor beta chains below, sequenced in a study of CD8+CD57+ T cells in acquired aplastic anemia. CD8+CD57+ cell expansion, shown by flow cytometry, had occurred in the patients selected for sequencing. Genomic DNA served as template for TCR beta VDJ and CDR3 profiling. TCRdb independently ran MiXCR on the reads; one entry per CDR3 protein. Of 250,000 to 350,000 distinct CDR3 sequences detected, about 50% appear once; the ten largest clones hold approximately 1.2%. The sample taken for sequencing was sorted CD4+, CD8+, or CD8+CD57+ T cells (not recorded which) from PBMCs. These receptors were taken from a human donor with aplastic anemia.

This clonotype has a count of ten or more. The gene calls are TRBV6-1 and TRBJ2-3; the D gene is possibly TRBD1 (6 bases). CDR3 size: 16 residues. Trimming pared 1 base from V and 4 bases from J, leaving 15 bases between. Per germline, CDR1 MNHNS and CDR2 SASEGT. The DNA for the CDR3 is TGTGCCAGCAGTGAAGAAGCAGGGGTCCACCCAGATACGCAGTATTTT. Protein: CASSEEAGVHPDTQYF.

This clonotype was seen only a few times. The rearrangement joins TRBV7-9 to TRBJ2-5; D is possibly TRBD1 or TRBD2 (5 bases each). The CDR3 spans 13 residues. Deletions cut 8 bases from V and 5 bases from J, with 15 bases between. From germline, CDR1 is SEHNR and CDR2 FQNEAQ (reference sequence). The CDR3: CASSSSGRETQYF. CDR3 DNA: TGTGCCAGCTCGTCATCGGGACGTGAGACCCAGTACTTC.

This clonotype was detected many times. The genes are TRBV4-2 and TRBJ1-4; 10 bases agree with TRBD1. After removal of 4 bases from V and 8 bases from J, the junction contained 4 bases not matched to a gene. The CDR3 runs 14 residues. Germline lookup yields CDR1 LGHNA and CDR2 YNFKEQ. The CDR3 coding sequence is TGTGCCAGCAGCCTCGGACAGGGGGAAGAAAAACTGTTTTTT. It encodes CASSLGQGEEKLFF.

V is TRBV20-1 and J is TRBJ2-7; 16 bases match TRBD2. Germline CDR1 is DFQATT and CDR2 is SNEGSKA (reference sequence). The CDR3 sequence is 16 residues long. Trimming cost V 3 bases and J 4 bases; bases outside gene matches: 6. The CDR3 loop reads CSARRGTSGRAYEQYF. The CDR3 DNA is TGCAGTGCTAGGCGCGGGACTAGCGGGAGGGCTTACGAGCAGTACTTC.

This clonotype is a singleton in its sample. V usage is TRBV29-1 and J usage is TRBJ2-5, with 9 positions matching TRBD1. The end of the DNA aligns better with TRBJ2-1, so the J call may be wrong. This CDR3 comprises 13 residues. Germline loops: CDR1 SQVTM, CDR2 ANQGSEA. CDR3 DNA: TGCAGCGTTGGCGGGACAGGGCACAATGAGCAGTTCTTC. Its translation: CSVGGTGHNEQFF.

The chain links TRBV7-6 to TRBJ2-7, with D tentatively TRBD1 (5 bases). V shed 5 bases and J shed 3 bases, with 14 bases lying between them. CDR1 and CDR2 from the germline V gene are SGHVS and FNYEAQ. This CDR3 is built from 14 residues. This CDR3 reads CASSLRQPYYEQYF. The DNA for the CDR3 is TGTGCCAGCAGCCTCAGACAGCCCTACTACGAGCAGTACTTC.

This rearrangement joins TRBV20-1 to TRBJ2-5, with TRBD2 identical over 10 bases. The CDR3 is 15 amino acids. Germline-derived CDR1 and CDR2 are DFQATT and SNEGSKA (reference sequence). The ends lost 0 bases at V and 5 bases at J; junction bases unmatched: 6. In DNA form, the CDR3 reads TGCAGTGCTAGAGATCCAGCGGGGGGGGTGGAGACCCAGTACTTC. Translation gives CSARDPAGGVETQYF.

V gene TRBV20-1 combines with J gene TRBJ1-4; TRBD1 is a possible D gene (6 bases). The CDR3 loop spans 17 amino acids. Germline CDR1 reads DFQATT; CDR2 reads SNEGSKA (reference sequence). Trimming stripped 6 bases from V and 2 bases from J, with 22 bases between. The CDR3 DNA is TGCAGTGCCGACCCTGTTAGGGGGGACGGGACTAATGAAAAACTGTTTTTT. Its protein is CSADPVRGDGTNEKLFF.

V and J are TRBV29-1 and TRBJ2-7; D might be TRBD2 (7 bases). Germline V gives CDR1 SQVTM, CDR2 ANQGSEA. The CDR3 is 14 residues long. The ends were cut back, 3 bases at V and 5 bases at J, with 17 bases in the middle. The CDR3 DNA follows: TGCAGCGTTGATGGGGAGGGGGTGTCGAACGAGCAGTACTTC. This sequence encodes CSVDGEGVSNEQYF.

With respect to this clonotype: A much bigger clone sits one base away, suggesting this may be a read error. The V and J genes are TRBV20-1 and TRBJ2-7; 9 positions agree with TRBD2. CDR3 size: 15 residues. Germline assignment: CDR1 DFQATT and CDR2 SNEGSKA (reference sequence). V dropped 7 bases and J dropped 3; count of bases not matched to a gene: 13. CDR3 bases: TGCAGTGGCCGAGGGGGTAGCGGGAGCATCTACGAGCAGTACTTC. Translation gives CSGRGGSGSIYEQYF.

CDR3: CSARGSIGQGSNSPLHF. DNA for the CDR3: TGCAGTGCTAGAGGGTCGATAGGCCAGGGGAGTAATTCACCCCTCCACTTT. The J gene is TRBJ1-6, the V gene TRBV20-1; weak D call: TRBD1 (6 bases). CDR3 length: 17 residues. Germline V lookup: CDR1 DFQATT, CDR2 SNEGSKA (reference sequence). With 1 base removed from V and 6 bases from J, the gap between germline ends came to 19 bases.

This clonotype has only one observation. The J gene is TRBJ1-2, the V gene TRBV10-2; unclear D gene. The CDR3 contains 17 residues. V dropped 2 bases and J dropped 0 bases, with 16 bases sitting between them. CDR1 and CDR2 (germline): WSHSY, SAAADI. The CDR3 loop reads CASSETGTEGTNYGYTF. The CDR3 nucleotides read TGCGCCAGCAGTGAGACTGGAACGGAGGGCACTAACTATGGCTACACCTTC.

With respect to this clonotype: Germline is not matched at one junction end, which may reflect a read error. V usage is TRBV7-2 and J usage is TRBJ1-3; weak D call: TRBD1 (5 bases). The CDR3 is 13 amino acids. Germline V CDR1 and CDR2: SGHTA, FQGNSA. The CDR3 reads CASSRGNGSTIYF. The DNA of the CDR3 is TGTGCCAGCAGCCGGGGCAATGGAAGCACCATATATTTT. The full variable domain, rest sourced from reference TRBV7-2 and TRBJ1-3, is GAGVSQSPSNKVTEKGKDVELRCDPISGHTALYWYRQSLGQGLEFLIYFQGNSAPDKSGLPSDRFSAERTGGSVSTLTIQRTQQEDSAVYLCASSRGNGSTIYFGEGSWLTVV.

The V call is TRBV6-5, the J call TRBJ1-4; D is perhaps TRBD1 (5 bases). This CDR3 is built from 14 residues. Trimming left V 5 bases short and J 7 bases short, with 14 bases between. CDR1 is MNHEY, CDR2 SVGAGI, per germline. The CDR3 region is CASSPEAGGEKLFF. Here the CDR3 DNA reads TGTGCCAGCAGTCCAGAGGCCGGGGGTGAAAAACTGTTTTTT.

The chain couples TRBV7-2 to TRBJ1-4; 7 bases match TRBD1. Germline CDR1 and CDR2: SGHTA and FQGNSA. There are 15 residues in the CDR3. V dropped 1 base and J dropped 9; count of bases not matched to a gene: 8. CDR3 region: CASSLEGPQGQKLFF. CDR3 nucleotide sequence: TGTGCCAGCAGCTTAGAGGGTCCACAGGGGCAAAAACTGTTTTTT.

This chain uses TRBV24-1 with TRBJ2-3; a weak D match, TRBD2 (5 bases). Germline V gene lookup returns CDR1 KGHDR and CDR2 SFDVKD. This CDR3 contains 12 residues. With 4 bases removed from V and 6 bases from J, the gap between germline ends came to 7 bases. Written as DNA, the CDR3 is TGTGCCACCAGTGACTTAGCGGATACGCAGTATTTT. It specifies CATSDLADTQYF.

In regard to this clonotype: The CDR3 does not end in the conserved phenylalanine or tryptophan, so this is likely a read error. This rearrangement joins TRBV5-4 to TRBJ2-3, with 9 bases lining up with TRBD1. The V gene's germline CDR1 is SGHNT and CDR2 YYREEE (reference sequence). The ends lost 4 bases at V and 6 bases at J; junction bases unmatched: 9. The CDR3 consists of 15 residues. The CDR3 spells CASSQQGAFMDTQYL. DNA for the CDR3: TGTGCCAGCAGCCAACAGGGGGCGTTTATGGATACGCAGTATCTT.

V and J are TRBV24-1 and TRBJ1-2, with 9 bases fitting TRBD1. The CDR3 sequence is 14 residues long. V lost 6 bases and J lost 5; bases outside the gene matches: 6. Germline loops: CDR1 KGHDR, CDR2 SFDVKD. In DNA, the CDR3 is TGTGCCACCAGTAGCACCGGGACAGGGTATGGCTACACCTTC. This translates into CATSSTGTGYGYTF.

This chain connects TRBV2 to TRBJ2-3; D possibly corresponds to TRBD2 (5 bases). Between the trimmed V and J ends, which lost 2 bases and 0 bases, there was a span of 12 bases. The CDR3 has 16 amino acids. Germline lookup yields CDR1 SNHLY and CDR2 FYNNEI. In DNA form, the CDR3 reads TGTGCCAGCAGTGAACTTGCTAGCCCAAGCACAGATACGCAGTATTTT. Translating gives CASSELASPSTDTQYF.

The rearrangement uses TRBV9 and TRBJ2-5, with TRBD1 identical over 9 bases. This CDR3 region has 15 residues. The germline V gene encodes CDR1 SGDLS and CDR2 YYNGEE. Unmatched junction bases numbered 10, after V lost 5 bases and J lost 5 bases. As DNA, the CDR3 is TGTGCCAGCAGTTACCCGGGACAGGGTGTGGAGACCCAGTACTTC. Encoded protein: CASSYPGQGVETQYF.

The chain joins TRBV20-1 to TRBJ1-2; D gene unclear. The length of the CDR3 is 13 residues. Germline-derived CDR1 and CDR2 are DFQATT and SNEGSKA (reference sequence). The V end was cut by 0 bases, the J end by 4 bases, with 9 bases between. CDR3 loop: CSAREMGGYGYTF. CDR3 nucleotide sequence: TGCAGTGCTAGAGAGATGGGAGGCTATGGCTACACCTTC.

The V and J genes are TRBV10-3 and TRBJ1-1; D is unclear. CDR3 length: 13 amino acids. CDR1 is ENHRY, CDR2 SYGVKD, per germline. Trimming removed 2 bases at V and 6 bases at J, with 10 bases between. This CDR3 is CAISEGEQAEAFF. The CDR3 region has the DNA TGTGCCATCAGTGAGGGGGAGCAGGCTGAAGCTTTCTTT.

The chain links TRBV19 to TRBJ2-7; TRBD2 agrees at 12 bases. The CDR3 has 14 residues. Germline V gene data show CDR1 as LNHDA and CDR2 as SQIVND (reference sequence). V gave up 9 bases and J gave up 3 bases; unmatched junction bases: 6. The CDR3 spells CASRTSGTFYEQYF. The CDR3 bases are TGTGCCAGCAGGACTAGCGGGACCTTCTACGAGCAGTACTTC.

This chain joins TRBV19 and TRBJ2-7, with a possible D match to TRBD2 (6 bases). The CDR3 has 16 amino acids. With 5 bases removed from V and 0 bases from J, the gap between germline ends came to 17 bases. Germline lookup yields CDR1 LNHDA and CDR2 SQIVND (reference sequence). The CDR3, as DNA: TGTGCCAGTAGTCCCGGCGGGGATAGGGGCTCCTACGAGCAGTACTTC. Translation: CASSPGGDRGSYEQYF.

This chain uses TRBV29-1 with TRBJ1-2; tentatively, D is TRBD1 (6 bases). Germline V gene sequence: CDR1 SQVTM, CDR2 ANQGSEA. This CDR3 has 13 amino acids. The germline V and J ends were trimmed by 2 bases and 5 bases, with 12 bases remaining between them. This CDR3 reads CSVELTGFYGYTF. CDR3 in DNA: TGCAGCGTTGAATTAACAGGGTTTTATGGCTACACCTTC.

This clonotype was counted many times. The genes are TRBV10-3 and TRBJ2-2; possible D gene TRBD1, 6 bases. The germline CDR1 and CDR2 sequences are ENHRY and SYGVKD. The germline V and J ends were trimmed by 0 bases and 3 bases, with 14 bases remaining between them. The CDR3 totals 17 residues. The CDR3 coding sequence is TGTGCCATCAGTGAGTCGACAGGCAGGGCCCACACCGGGGAGCTGTTTTTT. This sequence encodes CAISESTGRAHTGELFF.

In its sample, this clonotype was seen many times. V usage is TRBV5-1 and J usage is TRBJ1-1; D may be TRBD1 (5 bases). Deletions cut 0 bases from V and 0 bases from J, with 9 bases between. This CDR3 has 15 residues. The germline V gene encodes CDR1 SGHRS and CDR2 YFSETQ. The CDR3 is CASSLAQTVNTEAFF. The CDR3 region has the DNA TGCGCCAGCAGCTTGGCTCAGACAGTGAACACTGAAGCTTTCTTT.

The CDR3 DNA is TGCGCCAGCAGATGGTGGGGGGAGGATGGCTACACCTTC. Amino acids: CASRWWGEDGYTF. The rearrangement links TRBV5-1 to TRBJ1-2, with a tentative D call TRBD1 (5 bases). Germline loops: CDR1 SGHRS, CDR2 YFSETQ. V lost 5 bases to trimming and J lost 6 bases, with 14 bases between them. This CDR3 is 13 amino acids long.

The rearrangement joins TRBV5-1 to TRBJ2-1; 9 bases agree with TRBD2. The germline V gene has CDR1 SGHRS and CDR2 YFSETQ. CDR3 size: 13 residues. J lost 6 bases, V lost 5 bases, and 3 bases had no gene match. Here the CDR3 DNA reads TGCGCCAGCAGTGGCGGGGGGGCCAATGAGCAGTTCTTC. Translating gives CASSGGGANEQFF. Complete variable domain (other parts from reference TRBV5-1 and TRBJ2-1): KAGVTQTPRYLIKTRGQQVTLSCSPISGHRSVSWYQQTPGQGLQFLFEYFSETQRNKGNFPGRFSGRQFSNSRSEMNVSTLELGDSALYLCASSGGGANEQFFGPGTRLTVL.

At least ten counts were recorded for this clonotype. The V gene is TRBV2, the J gene TRBJ2-5; D is uncertain. Germline V gene sequence: CDR1 SNHLY, CDR2 FYNNEI. The CDR3 length is 12 residues. V was trimmed by 3 bases and J by 5 bases, leaving 7 bases between them. The CDR3 DNA sequence: TGTGCCAGCAGTGAGCTCCGGGAGACCCAGTACTTC. Translating it yields CASSELRETQYF.

Here the CDR3 DNA reads TGTGCCACCAGGGAAGCGGGGGGTTCCTACGAGCAGTACTTC. Protein product: CATREAGGSYEQYF. The chain uses TRBV15 and TRBJ2-7; TRBD2 matches 9 bases. CDR1 is LNHNV, CDR2 YYDKDF, per germline (reference sequence). Germline trimming cut 6 bases from V and 1 base from J; bases unmatched to any gene: 4. The CDR3 extends over 14 amino acids.